These 29 T cell receptor beta chains originate from one sample sequenced in a study of neoadjuvant nivolumab and ipilimumab in lung cancer. Assay used: immunoSEQ multiplex PCR; TCRdb lists only in-frame clones, some missing. Among tens of thousands of clones, 90% were seen once, and the ten largest hold approximately 5%. Sequences were derived from peripheral blood, sampled after neoadjuvant nivolumab, alone or with ipilimumab, at or shortly before surgery. The receptors here all came from an adult with non-small cell lung cancer.

The chain couples TRBV5-5 to TRBJ1-6; 7 nucleotides align to TRBD1. Losses at the gene ends were 5 bases for V and 10 bases for J; bases not matched to a gene: 9. From germline, CDR1 is SGHKS and CDR2 YYEKEE (reference sequence). The CDR3 extends over 14 amino acids. The DNA of the CDR3 is TGTGCCAGCAGGCGCCGGGACAGTGGGTCACCCCTCCACTTT. Its translation is CASRRRDSGSPLHF.

This clone appeared once. V gene TRBV13 combines with J gene TRBJ2-3; maybe TRBD2 (6 bases). Trimming took off 3 bases at V and 2 bases at J, with 12 bases between the two ends. The CDR3 has 15 amino acids. Germline loops: CDR1 PRHDT, CDR2 FYEKMQ (reference sequence). The CDR3 bases are TGTGCCAGCAGCTTTGCGGGGCCCTACACAGATACGCAGTATTTT. Protein: CASSFAGPYTDTQYF.

This clone was observed a handful of times. J is TRBJ1-2 and V is TRBV7-9; 8 bases line up with TRBD1. CDR3 length: 15 amino acids. Unmatched junction bases numbered 9, after V lost 5 bases and J lost 4 bases. The germline V gene has CDR1 SEHNR and CDR2 FQNEAQ (reference sequence). In nucleotides, the CDR3 is TGTGCCAGCAGCCTCTCGGACAGGGCGGGCTATGGCTACACCTTC. Encoded protein: CASSLSDRAGYGYTF.

This clone has more than one count but fewer than ten. The rearrangement joins TRBV7-2 to TRBJ1-1; D is undetermined. Germline assignment: CDR1 SGHTA and CDR2 FQGNSA. CDR3 length: 13 residues. V was clipped by 6 bases and J by 1 base, with 9 bases between them. This CDR3 is CASSQDWNTEAFF. CDR3 bases: TGTGCCAGCAGTCAGGACTGGAACACTGAAGCTTTCTTT.

This chain uses TRBV6-5 with TRBJ1-4, with TRBD1 as a possible D gene (5 bases). The CDR3 is 16 amino acids. Trimming stripped 4 bases from V and 3 bases from J, with 15 bases between. Germline-derived CDR1 and CDR2 are MNHEY and SVGAGI. CDR3 sequence reads: CASSWDWGRANEKLFF. The CDR3 bases are TGTGCCAGCAGTTGGGACTGGGGGAGGGCTAATGAAAAACTGTTTTTT.

The V call is TRBV5-4, the J call TRBJ1-2; 7 bases map to TRBD1. The V and J ends lost 4 bases and 7 bases, in that order; junction bases with no gene match: 7. Per the germline V gene, CDR1 is SGHNT and CDR2 is YYREEE (reference sequence). The CDR3 has 13 amino acids. The CDR3 DNA reads TGTGCCAGCAGCCTGGACAGGAGCGCTGGCTACACCTTC. Its protein is CASSLDRSAGYTF.

The chain is built from TRBV6-1 and TRBJ1-1; D remains unclear. Trimming stripped 6 bases from V and 1 base from J, with 9 bases between. This CDR3 is 13 amino acids long. Germline V CDR1 and CDR2: MNHNS, SASEGT. CDR3 in amino acids: CASRGIGNTEAFF. CDR3 sequence (DNA): TGTGCCAGCAGGGGGATAGGGAACACTGAAGCTTTCTTT.

The gene calls are TRBV14 and TRBJ1-2; no clear D gene. V shed 0 bases and J shed 5 bases, with 7 bases lying between them. This CDR3 comprises 13 residues. Germline values: CDR1 SGHDN, CDR2 FVKESK. The CDR3 reads CASSQDRQYGYTF. The CDR3 DNA is TGTGCCAGCAGCCAAGATAGGCAGTATGGCTACACCTTC.

This rearrangement joins TRBV5-4 to TRBJ1-3; unclear D gene. The germline V gene encodes CDR1 SGHNT and CDR2 YYREEE (reference sequence). Between the trimmed V and J ends, which lost 1 base and 2 bases, there was a span of 4 bases. This CDR3 has 13 amino acids. In DNA form, the CDR3 reads TGTGCCAGCAGCTTGCCAGCTGGAAACACCATATATTTT. It codes for CASSLPAGNTIYF.

This clone was detected only once. The chain recombines TRBV9 with TRBJ1-1; maybe TRBD1 (5 bases). This CDR3 spans 14 amino acids. V lost 0 bases and J lost 6, with 12 bases in between. In germline, CDR1 is SGDLS, CDR2 YYNGEE. CDR3 sequence (DNA): TGTGCCAGCAGCGTAGCTGAGGGGAGGGCTGAAGCTTTCTTT. It codes for CASSVAEGRAEAFF.

The J gene is TRBJ1-2, the V gene TRBV18; possible D gene TRBD1, 6 bases. CDR3 size: 14 residues. Germline loops: CDR1 KGHSH, CDR2 LQKENI. The V end lost 3 bases, the J end lost 4 bases, and 12 bases lay between the germline ends. CDR3 in DNA: TGTGCCAGCTCACCGGCCGTGACAGGCTATGGCTACACCTTC. It translates to CASSPAVTGYGYTF.

V is TRBV2 and J is TRBJ2-7; D ambiguous. Germline loops: CDR1 SNHLY, CDR2 FYNNEI. V lost 2 bases, J lost 2 bases, and 10 bases lay in between. This CDR3 has 14 amino acids. CDR3: CASSESGSAYEQYF. In nucleotides, the CDR3 is TGTGCCAGCAGTGAATCGGGTTCAGCCTACGAGCAGTACTTC.

This clone is a singleton in its sample. This chain uses TRBV5-1 with TRBJ2-1, with D perhaps TRBD2 (5 bases). Trimming stripped 0 bases from V and 6 bases from J, with 13 bases between. Germline CDR1 and CDR2: SGHRS and YFSETQ. The CDR3 extends over 15 amino acids. CDR3: CASSLVGGPGNEQFF. The CDR3 bases are TGCGCCAGCAGCTTGGTTGGAGGCCCCGGCAATGAGCAGTTCTTC.

The V and J genes are TRBV14 and TRBJ1-2; 9 nucleotides match TRBD1. Germline CDR1 SGHDN, CDR2 FVKESK. Germline trimming cut 4 bases from V and 4 bases from J; bases unmatched to any gene: 4. The CDR3 is 14 amino acids. The CDR3 sequence: CASSPTGGSYGYTF. CDR3 in DNA: TGTGCCAGCAGCCCGACAGGGGGGAGCTATGGCTACACCTTC.

In nucleotides, the CDR3 is TGTGCCAGCAGTGTGACAGGGGGAGAGACCCAGTACTTC. Its protein is CASSVTGGETQYF. J is TRBJ2-5 and V is TRBV6-1, with TRBD1 matching 9 bases. J was trimmed by 4 bases and V by 4 bases; bases with no gene match: 1. This CDR3 is 13 amino acids long. Germline lookup yields CDR1 MNHNS and CDR2 SASEGT.

The chain has TRBV19 and TRBJ1-1; 8 nucleotides line up with TRBD1. Germline-derived CDR1 and CDR2 are LNHDA and SQIVND (reference sequence). J was trimmed by 11 bases and V by 2 bases; bases with no gene match: 10. This CDR3 has 14 amino acids. The CDR3 coding sequence is TGTGCCAGTAGTATAATCGGGCAGGGGGCGATGGCTTTCTTT. Translating it yields CASSIIGQGAMAFF.

This chain joins TRBV6-1 and TRBJ2-3, with D hard to call. This CDR3 has 15 amino acids. The germline CDR1 and CDR2 sequences are MNHNS and SASEGT. The V and J ends lost 0 bases and 0 bases respectively, with 7 bases between them. Here the CDR3 reads CASSEATHSTDTQYF. The DNA of the CDR3 is TGTGCCAGCAGTGAAGCGACACATAGCACAGATACGCAGTATTTT.

The V gene is TRBV6-1, the J gene TRBJ2-7; 8 bases agree with TRBD2. Germline loops: CDR1 MNHNS, CDR2 SASEGT. Unmatched junction bases numbered 7, after V lost 10 bases and J lost 5 bases. The CDR3 length is 12 residues. CDR3 residues: CATLLGGDEQYF. In nucleotides, the CDR3 is TGTGCCACCCTACTCGGGGGGGACGAGCAGTACTTC.

The gene calls are TRBV11-3 and TRBJ2-1; TRBD2 agrees at 15 bases. Germline CDR1 is SGHNT and CDR2 is YENEEA. The CDR3 extends over 16 amino acids. Trimming at V came to 1 base and at J to 8 bases, leaving 3 bases not matched to a gene. The CDR3 loop is CASSLGTSGGADEQFF. CDR3 sequence (DNA): TGTGCCAGCAGCTTAGGGACTAGCGGGGGGGCAGATGAGCAGTTCTTC.

In this sample, this clone turned up a few times. The chain is built from TRBV5-4 and TRBJ1-1; no reliable D call. This CDR3 has 15 residues. V lost 5 bases, J lost 0 bases, and 14 bases lay in between. From germline, CDR1 is SGHNT and CDR2 YYREEE (reference sequence). The CDR3 loop is CASSFATNMNTEAFF. CDR3 sequence (DNA): TGTGCCAGCAGTTTCGCGACGAACATGAACACTGAAGCTTTCTTT.

The gene calls are TRBV5-6 and TRBJ2-3; possible D gene TRBD1, 5 bases. Germline V gene data show CDR1 as SGHDT and CDR2 as YYEEEE. This CDR3 comprises 14 residues. The V gene lost 1 base and the J gene lost 3 bases, with 9 bases spanning the gap. The chain's CDR3 is CASSLTRVTDTQYF. DNA of the CDR3: TGTGCCAGCAGCTTGACCAGGGTTACAGATACGCAGTATTTT. Using reference TRBV5-6 and TRBJ2-3 for the parts outside the CDR3, the full variable domain is DAGVTQSPTHLIKTRGQQVTLRCSPKSGHDTVSWYQQALGQGPQFIFQYYEEEERQRGNFPDRFSGHQFPNYSSELNVNALLLGDSALYLCASSLTRVTDTQYFGPGTRLTVL.

This clone was recorded only once. The gene calls are TRBV4-1 and TRBJ2-7; no clear D gene. Between the trimmed V and J ends, which lost 0 bases and 3 bases, there was a span of 9 bases. The CDR3 totals 14 residues. Germline V gene data show CDR1 as MGHRA and CDR2 as YSYEKL. The CDR3 protein is CASSQDLRGYEQYF. The CDR3 coding sequence is TGCGCCAGCAGCCAAGATTTAAGAGGCTACGAGCAGTACTTC.

The chain joins TRBV7-3 to TRBJ2-5, with D possibly being TRBD2 (6 bases). Germline assignment: CDR1 SGHTA and CDR2 FQGTGA. This CDR3 comprises 15 residues. V shed 1 base and J shed 2 bases, with 11 bases lying between them. This CDR3 is CASSLMGGLQETQYF. DNA for the CDR3: TGTGCCAGCAGCTTAATGGGGGGTCTACAAGAGACCCAGTACTTC.

V and J are TRBV6-1 and TRBJ1-1; D is unresolved. Germline V gene data show CDR1 as MNHNS and CDR2 as SASEGT. With 7 bases removed from V and 2 bases from J, the gap between germline ends came to 14 bases. The CDR3 has 14 residues. The CDR3 protein is CASMGGGYNTEAFF. The CDR3 nucleotides read TGTGCCAGCATGGGTGGAGGGTATAACACTGAAGCTTTCTTT.

V and J are TRBV13 and TRBJ2-2; D is unclear. V lost 3 bases to trimming and J lost 2 bases, with 4 bases between them. CDR3 length: 13 residues. Per the germline V gene, CDR1 is PRHDT and CDR2 is FYEKMQ (reference sequence). The CDR3 DNA reads as TGTGCCAGCAGCTTGATTAACACCGGGGAGCTGTTTTTT. It is translated as CASSLINTGELFF.

The chain combines TRBV10-3 with TRBJ2-7; D possibly corresponds to TRBD2 (6 bases). V gave up 2 bases and J gave up 3 bases, with 11 bases separating them. CDR3 length: 14 residues. Germline CDR1 reads ENHRY; CDR2 reads SYGVKD. The DNA of the CDR3 is TGTGCCATCAGTGAGCCCGGGACTTTCTACGAGCAGTACTTC. Its translation is CAISEPGTFYEQYF.

The chain carries TRBV5-5 and TRBJ1-2, with 7 nucleotides matching TRBD1. In germline, CDR1 is SGHKS, CDR2 YYEKEE (reference sequence). Germline trimming cut 0 bases from V and 2 bases from J; bases unmatched to any gene: 4. CDR3 size: 15 residues. CDR3: CASSLAPGGNYGYTF. The DNA for the CDR3 is TGTGCCAGCAGCTTGGCGCCAGGGGGAAACTATGGCTACACCTTC.

The rearrangement uses TRBV10-1 and TRBJ2-3; possibly TRBD1 for D (5 bases). V was clipped by 4 bases and J by 0 bases, with 8 bases between them. Germline V gene lookup returns CDR1 WNHNN and CDR2 SYGVQD (reference sequence). CDR3 length equals 14 residues. DNA for the CDR3: TGCGCCAGCAGTGTAGGGGCTAGCACAGATACGCAGTATTTT. Translated: CASSVGASTDTQYF.

V usage is TRBV5-6 and J usage is TRBJ2-1; TRBD2 matches 14 bases. V shed 2 bases, J shed 13 bases, and the junction held 8 bases outside the gene matches. CDR3 size: 15 residues. Per germline, CDR1 SGHDT and CDR2 YYEEEE. The CDR3 loop reads CASSLDPGTSGGQFF. CDR3 nucleotide sequence: TGTGCCAGCAGCTTAGATCCCGGGACTAGCGGGGGACAGTTCTTC.